Listed here are 12 T cell receptor beta chains from one sample, sequenced in a study of blood T cells in healthy people across ages. A sample-barcoded 5' primer and a J-beta primer mix were used in a second PCR of roughly 7 to 11 cycles. TCRdb fed the 5' RACE reads into MiXCR, producing one record per CDR3 protein. The table has approximately 1.5 million distinct CDR3 sequences, approximately 32% seen once. The specimen sequenced was blood. These receptors came from a woman aged 25 to 39 in good health.

This clonotype was counted only a few times. V and J are TRBV4-1 and TRBJ1-1; tentative D call: TRBD1 (6 bases). The CDR3 has 17 residues. CDR1 is MGHRA, CDR2 YSYEKL, per germline. Trimming removed 1 base at V and 5 bases at J, with 20 bases between. CDR3 region: CASSQVLGWGRRTEAFF. DNA of the CDR3: TGCGCCAGCAGCCAAGTCCTGGGTTGGGGGCGCCGAACTGAAGCTTTCTTT.

The J gene is TRBJ1-2, the V gene TRBV7-6, with 8 bases that match TRBD1. The length of the CDR3 is 16 residues. Germline values: CDR1 SGHVS, CDR2 FNYEAQ. J lost 7 bases, V lost 0 bases, and 10 bases had no gene match. CDR3 sequence: CASSLAALGQGGGYTF. The CDR3 DNA reads as TGTGCCAGCAGCTTAGCGGCCCTCGGACAGGGAGGTGGCTACACCTTC.

The chain couples TRBV3-1 to TRBJ1-2, with 7 bases fitting TRBD1. Germline V gene lookup returns CDR1 LGHDT and CDR2 YNNKEL (reference sequence). The CDR3 consists of 16 residues. The junction had 17 bases not matched to a gene; V was cut back by 3 bases and J by 10 bases. This CDR3 is CASSQRTGPTGNDYTF. In DNA form, the CDR3 reads TGTGCCAGCAGCCAGAGGACAGGACCCACGGGCAATGACTACACCTTC.

The V and J genes are TRBV6-5 and TRBJ2-2, with D perhaps matching TRBD2 (6 bases). V dropped 6 bases and J dropped 8 bases, with 13 bases sitting between them. Germline lookup yields CDR1 MNHEY and CDR2 SVGAGI. The CDR3 has 13 residues. Here the CDR3 reads CASRLGLMGELFF. In DNA form, the CDR3 reads TGTGCCAGCAGACTGGGACTTATGGGGGAGCTGTTTTTT.

This clonotype was seen a handful of times. The chain couples TRBV20-1 to TRBJ2-7, with 9 bases matching TRBD2. Germline CDR1 is DFQATT and CDR2 is SNEGSKA (reference sequence). The CDR3 extends over 17 amino acids. V lost 0 bases and J lost 3; bases outside the gene matches: 12. The CDR3 region has the DNA TGCAGTGCTAGAGATAGGAGGGGGAGCGGGAGGAGCTACGAGCAGTACTTC. Translating gives CSARDRRGSGRSYEQYF.

V and J are TRBV4-1 and TRBJ2-5, with 16 bases matching TRBD2. The length of the CDR3 is 18 residues. V was pared by 2 bases and J by 3 bases, with 6 bases of the junction left unmatched. Germline V CDR1 and CDR2: MGHRA, YSYEKL. The CDR3 sequence is CASSQTPGTSGGEETQYF. The CDR3 DNA sequence: TGCGCCAGCAGCCAAACACCCGGGACTAGCGGGGGGGAAGAGACCCAGTACTTC.

This chain connects TRBV6-5 to TRBJ1-2; maybe TRBD1 (6 bases). CDR1 and CDR2 from the germline V gene are MNHEY and SVGAGI. Trimming took 6 bases from V and 7 from J, leaving 15 bases between them. The CDR3 has 13 amino acids. The chain's CDR3 is CASSQGLAGGYTF. The CDR3 DNA reads TGTGCCAGCAGCCAGGGGCTTGCTGGTGGCTACACCTTC.

The chain couples TRBV25-1 to TRBJ2-1; D might be TRBD1 (6 bases). The CDR3 is 16 amino acids. Per germline, CDR1 MGHDK and CDR2 SYGVNS. Trimming shortened V by 2 bases and J by 4 bases, and 15 bases separated the two germline ends. The CDR3 loop is CASSEPTGNRYNEQFF. The CDR3 bases are TGTGCCAGCAGTGAACCAACAGGGAATCGGTACAATGAGCAGTTCTTC.

This clonotype was seen at least ten times. The gene calls are TRBV29-1 and TRBJ2-1, with no clear D. The V end lost 5 bases, the J end lost 1 base, and 9 bases lay between the germline ends. The CDR3 runs 13 residues. The germline CDR1 and CDR2 sequences are SQVTM and ANQGSEA. CDR3 sequence (DNA): TGCAGCGTTCGTGGTACTTCCTACAATGAGCAGTTCTTC. The encoded protein is CSVRGTSYNEQFF.

J is TRBJ1-3 and V is TRBV12-3 or TRBV12-4; D not resolved. The germline V and J ends were trimmed by 6 bases and 4 bases, with 28 bases remaining between them. The CDR3 is made up of 19 amino acids. The CDR3 DNA reads as TGTGCCAGCAGGTCCACGGGTCTGTTCCGACGGGTCCCCGGAAACACCATATATTTT. Its translation is CASRSTGLFRRVPGNTIYF.

The rearrangement links TRBV15 to TRBJ2-2; D gene ambiguous. In germline, CDR1 is LNHNV, CDR2 YYDKDF (reference sequence). This CDR3 has 17 amino acids. V was pared by 2 bases and J by 0 bases, with 13 bases between. The CDR3 nucleotides read TGTGCCACCAGCAGAAACCTCCGGACGGCGAACACCGGGGAGCTGTTTTTT. Translation: CATSRNLRTANTGELFF.

In regard to this clonotype: A clone one base away is much larger, so this may be a read error. The chain has TRBV6-6 and TRBJ2-3; 9 positions agree with TRBD1. CDR3 length: 14 residues. Germline assignment: CDR1 MNHNY and CDR2 SVGAGI (reference sequence). The CDR3 bases are TGTGCCAGCAGCCGGGACAGGGTGACAGATATGCAGTATTTT. Amino acids: CASSRDRVTDMQYF.